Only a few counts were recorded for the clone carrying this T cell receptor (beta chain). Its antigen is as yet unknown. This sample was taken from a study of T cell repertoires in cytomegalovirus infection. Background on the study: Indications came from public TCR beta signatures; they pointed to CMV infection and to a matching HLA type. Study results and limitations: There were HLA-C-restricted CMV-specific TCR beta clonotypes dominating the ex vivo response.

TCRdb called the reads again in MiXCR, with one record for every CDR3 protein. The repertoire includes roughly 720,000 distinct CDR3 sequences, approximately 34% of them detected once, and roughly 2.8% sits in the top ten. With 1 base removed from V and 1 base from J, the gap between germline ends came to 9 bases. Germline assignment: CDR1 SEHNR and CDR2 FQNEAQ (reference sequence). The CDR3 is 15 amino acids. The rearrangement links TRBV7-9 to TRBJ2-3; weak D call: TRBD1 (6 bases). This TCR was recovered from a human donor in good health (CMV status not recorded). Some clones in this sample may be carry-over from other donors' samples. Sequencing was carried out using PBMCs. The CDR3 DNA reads TGTGCCAGCAGCTTAGTCCCAGGGGGCACAGATACGCAGTATTTT. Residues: CASSLVPGGTDTQYF.